These 20 T cell receptor beta chains came from one sample sequenced in a study of blood T cells in healthy people across ages. For the second PCR, which ran for roughly 6 to 12 cycles, a sample-barcoded 5' primer and a J-beta primer mix were used. TCRdb analysed the 5' RACE reads with MiXCR anew, one entry per CDR3 protein. The sample comprises hundreds of thousands of distinct CDR3 sequences, approximately 49% of which are singletons, and roughly 31% rests with the top ten. Sequencing used blood. These receptors all come from a woman aged 55-70 years in good health.

This clonotype turned up a few times. V usage is TRBV6-2 or TRBV6-3 and J usage is TRBJ2-7, with D possibly being TRBD2 (5 bases). CDR3 length equals 15 residues. From germline, CDR1 is MNHEY and CDR2 SVGEGT. V lost 2 bases, J lost 2 bases, and 13 bases lay in between. CDR3 sequence (DNA): TGTGCCAGCAGTTACGAGGGCGCGGGTCCCTACGAGCAGTACTTC. Translating it yields CASSYEGAGPYEQYF.

This clonotype has more than one count but fewer than ten. The rearrangement uses TRBV2 and TRBJ1-5, with TRBD1 matching over 8 bases. There are 16 residues in the CDR3. The ends lost 3 bases at V and 4 bases at J; junction bases unmatched: 8. Germline values: CDR1 SNHLY, CDR2 FYNNEI. CDR3 protein: CASSDYAGTGNQPQHF. The CDR3 DNA reads as TGTGCCAGCAGTGACTATGCCGGGACAGGAAATCAGCCCCAGCATTTT.

This clonotype came up a few times. V gene TRBV10-3 combines with J gene TRBJ1-1; 9 bases agree with TRBD1. The germline gives CDR1 ENHRY, CDR2 SYGVKD. CDR3 length: 13 amino acids. V dropped 11 bases and J dropped 7; count of bases not matched to a gene: 11. CDR3 region: CAVGPGQGSEAFF. DNA of the CDR3: TGTGCCGTTGGCCCGGGACAGGGAAGTGAAGCTTTCTTT.

The J gene is TRBJ2-5, the V gene TRBV7-9, with D possibly matching TRBD2 (7 bases). The DNA end is a closer match to TRBJ2-7, so the J assignment may be wrong. The CDR3 is made up of 15 amino acids. The V gene's germline CDR1 is SEHNR and CDR2 FQNEAQ (reference sequence). The CDR3 DNA reads as TGTGCCAGCAGCTTAGGGGGGGGCAGGGGCTACGAGCAGTACTTC. Translation gives CASSLGGGRGYEQYF.

This clonotype was picked up a small number of times. The rearrangement joins TRBV20-1 to TRBJ2-1; 7 bases match TRBD1. The CDR3 sequence is 14 residues long. V was pared by 1 base and J by 8 bases, with 8 bases of the junction left unmatched. Germline loops: CDR1 DFQATT, CDR2 SNEGSKA (reference sequence). The CDR3 protein is CSARVAGGGYEQFF. The CDR3 nucleotides are TGCAGTGCTAGAGTGGCAGGGGGTGGGTATGAGCAGTTCTTC.

This clonotype appeared a few times. The J gene is TRBJ2-3, the V gene TRBV6-4, with 9 bases aligning to TRBD2. In germline, CDR1 is MRHNA, CDR2 SNTAGT. The CDR3 runs 15 residues. The V gene end was trimmed by 3 bases and the J gene end by 5 bases; junction bases not matched to a gene: 6. The CDR3 is CASSDGGRAGDTQYF. The DNA for the CDR3 is TGTGCCAGCAGTGATGGCGGGAGGGCCGGAGATACGCAGTATTTT.

This clonotype was observed a single time. This chain connects TRBV20-1 to TRBJ2-5, with 8 bases that match TRBD2. TRBJ2-7 explains the end of the DNA better; the J call may be wrong. This CDR3 contains 15 residues. Germline V gives CDR1 DFQATT, CDR2 SNEGSKA (reference sequence). DNA of the CDR3: TGCAGTGCTAAAGCTCCGGGAGGGTACTCCTACGAGCAGTACTTC. Its protein is CSAKAPGGYSYEQYF.

The V call is TRBV5-5, the J call TRBJ1-4; 7 bases fit TRBD1. V lost 3 bases, J lost 1 base, and 3 bases stayed unmatched. The germline V gene has CDR1 SGHKS and CDR2 YYEKEE (reference sequence). This CDR3 contains 15 residues. CDR3 sequence (DNA): TGTGCCAGCAGCTCACAGGGGCTAACTAATGAAAAACTGTTTTTT. The encoded protein is CASSSQGLTNEKLFF.

This clonotype has just a few counts. The rearrangement joins TRBV10-3 to TRBJ1-5; no clear D. The CDR3 consists of 14 residues. In germline, CDR1 is ENHRY, CDR2 SYGVKD. Trimming removed 4 bases at V and 6 bases at J, with 13 bases between. The CDR3 is CAISVAGWGQPQHF. The CDR3 nucleotides are TGTGCCATCAGTGTGGCAGGTTGGGGTCAGCCCCAGCATTTT.

This clonotype has only one observation. V gene TRBV5-6 combines with J gene TRBJ2-1, with a weak D call TRBD1 (6 bases). Trimming took 5 bases from V and 0 from J, leaving 15 bases between them. The CDR3 length is 16 residues. Germline values: CDR1 SGHDT, CDR2 YYEEEE. CDR3 sequence: CASSPESTGSYNEQFF. DNA for the CDR3: TGTGCCAGCAGTCCTGAATCGACAGGCTCCTACAATGAGCAGTTCTTC.

The chain combines TRBV7-2 with TRBJ1-2; TRBD1 matches at 9 bases. From germline, CDR1 is SGHTA and CDR2 FQGNSA. J gave up 3 bases and V 5 bases, and 7 bases lay outside the gene matches. This CDR3 contains 15 residues. The CDR3 reads CASSITGTGYYGYTF. For the CDR3, the DNA is TGTGCCAGCAGCATTACCGGGACAGGGTACTATGGCTACACCTTC.

The rearrangement joins TRBV11-3 to TRBJ2-7; no firm D call. The J call is in doubt because the DNA end fits TRBJ2-4 better. CDR3 length equals 12 residues. From germline, CDR1 is SGHNT and CDR2 YENEEA. CDR3 residues: CASSRGENIQYF. Here the CDR3 DNA reads TGTGCCAGCAGTCGCGGAGAAAACATTCAGTACTTC.

This clonotype was seen only a few times. This sequence joins TRBV7-2 and TRBJ2-7; TRBD1 agrees at 9 bases. V was pared by 5 bases and J by 3 bases, with 11 bases of the junction left unmatched. CDR1 SGHTA and CDR2 FQGNSA come from the germline V gene. The CDR3 length is 16 residues. This CDR3 is CASSIQSGTGSYEQYF. The CDR3 nucleotides read TGTGCCAGCAGCATACAATCCGGGACAGGGAGCTACGAGCAGTACTTC.

The chain is built from TRBV27 and TRBJ2-3; 10 bases match TRBD2. Losses at the gene ends were 5 bases for V and 0 bases for J; bases not matched to a gene: 8. Germline-derived CDR1 and CDR2 are MNHEY and SMNVEV (reference sequence). CDR3 length equals 17 residues. In DNA, the CDR3 is TGTGCCAGCAGTCCTCAAGGGACTAGCGAAAGCACAGATACGCAGTATTTT. Translating it yields CASSPQGTSESTDTQYF.

The chain couples TRBV10-3 to TRBJ2-5; D is undetermined. V lost 3 bases and J lost 7, with 12 bases in between. The germline CDR1 and CDR2 sequences are ENHRY and SYGVKD. The CDR3 contains 13 residues. The CDR3 loop is CAISDPAWGTQYF. The DNA of the CDR3 is TGTGCCATCAGTGACCCAGCCTGGGGGACCCAGTACTTC.

This chain connects TRBV3-1 to TRBJ2-1, with D perhaps matching TRBD2 (7 bases). Germline V CDR1 and CDR2: LGHDT, YNNKEL (reference sequence). This CDR3 has 16 residues. Trimming removed 3 bases at V and 12 bases at J, with 24 bases between. CDR3 sequence: CASSQGPAGGLWGQFF. The CDR3, as DNA: TGTGCCAGCAGCCAGGGACCAGCCGGGGGGCTCTGGGGGCAGTTCTTC.

CDR3 in DNA: TGTGCCAGCAGCCCGCCCTGGGCCAGACGGGAGCAGTTCTTC. This encodes CASSPPWARREQFF. This chain joins TRBV7-2 and TRBJ2-1; D call uncertain. Germline CDR1 is SGHTA and CDR2 is FQGNSA. V dropped 5 bases and J dropped 10 bases, with 18 bases sitting between them. This CDR3 spans 14 amino acids. The full variable domain, its missing parts supplied by reference TRBV7-2 and TRBJ2-1, is GAGVSQSPSNKVTEKGKDVELRCDPISGHTALYWYRQSLGQGLEFLIYFQGNSAPDKSGLPSDRFSAERTGGSVSTLTIQRTQQEDSAVYLCASSPPWARREQFFGPGTRLTVL.

V usage is TRBV6-2 or TRBV6-3 and J usage is TRBJ2-1; D unclear. Trimming took off 2 bases at V and 7 bases at J, with 12 bases between the two ends. CDR3 length: 14 residues. Germline CDR1 is MNHEY and CDR2 is SVGEGT. The CDR3 DNA sequence: TGTGCCAGCAGTTACGGTACGGATAGGAATGAGCAGTTCTTC. Translation: CASSYGTDRNEQFF.

The chain joins TRBV9 to TRBJ2-1; 16 bases fit TRBD2. The CDR3 covers 16 residues. V shed 4 bases and J 8 bases; nucleotides not matched to a gene: 6. CDR1 and CDR2 (germline): SGDLS, YYNGEE. CDR3: CASSFTGTSGRDEQFF. The CDR3, as DNA: TGTGCCAGCAGCTTTACCGGGACTAGCGGGAGGGATGAGCAGTTCTTC.

In its sample, this clonotype was seen a few times. The gene calls are TRBV21-1 and TRBJ2-7. TRBV21-1 is a recognized pseudogene. There are 14 residues in the CDR3. CDR3 coding DNA: TGTGCCAGCAGCAAGAGTGAACGGTTCTACGAGCAGTACTTC. Translation gives CASSKSERFYEQYF.